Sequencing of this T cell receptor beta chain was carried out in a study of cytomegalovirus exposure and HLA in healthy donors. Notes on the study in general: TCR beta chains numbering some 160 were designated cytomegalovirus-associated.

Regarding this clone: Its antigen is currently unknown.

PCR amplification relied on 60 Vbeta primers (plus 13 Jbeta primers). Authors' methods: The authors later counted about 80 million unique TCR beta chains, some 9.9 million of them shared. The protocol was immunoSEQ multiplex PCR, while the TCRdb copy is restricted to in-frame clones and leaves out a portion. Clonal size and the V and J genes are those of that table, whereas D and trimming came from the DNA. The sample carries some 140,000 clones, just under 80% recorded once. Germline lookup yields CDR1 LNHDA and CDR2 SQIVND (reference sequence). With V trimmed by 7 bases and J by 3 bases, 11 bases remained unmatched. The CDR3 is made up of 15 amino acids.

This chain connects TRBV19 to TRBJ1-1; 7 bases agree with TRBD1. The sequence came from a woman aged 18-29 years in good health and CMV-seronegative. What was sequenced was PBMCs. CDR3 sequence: CASIRRGQWDTEAFF. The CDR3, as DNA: TGTGCCAGTATCCGGAGGGGACAGTGGGACACTGAAGCTTTCTTT.